This T cell receptor (beta chain) was observed in a study of cytotoxic CD8 clonotypes in ibrutinib-treated CLL. TCRdb's copy holds only in-frame clones and misses some; the assay was immunoSEQ multiplex PCR. The table records over 70,000 clones, about four fifths of them present only once. The CDR3 has 14 residues. Germline CDR1 reads SNHLY; CDR2 reads FYNNEI. J gave up 4 bases and V 7 bases, and 10 bases lay outside the gene matches. This clonotype originated in a human donor with chronic lymphocytic leukemia. The V and J genes are TRBV2 and TRBJ2-7; 7 bases are shared with TRBD1. This specimen was PBMCs, taken after 12 months of ibrutinib treatment. The CDR3 reads CASTRGQTPYEQYF. The CDR3 DNA is TGTGCCAGCACCCGGGGACAGACTCCGTACGAGCAGTACTTC.